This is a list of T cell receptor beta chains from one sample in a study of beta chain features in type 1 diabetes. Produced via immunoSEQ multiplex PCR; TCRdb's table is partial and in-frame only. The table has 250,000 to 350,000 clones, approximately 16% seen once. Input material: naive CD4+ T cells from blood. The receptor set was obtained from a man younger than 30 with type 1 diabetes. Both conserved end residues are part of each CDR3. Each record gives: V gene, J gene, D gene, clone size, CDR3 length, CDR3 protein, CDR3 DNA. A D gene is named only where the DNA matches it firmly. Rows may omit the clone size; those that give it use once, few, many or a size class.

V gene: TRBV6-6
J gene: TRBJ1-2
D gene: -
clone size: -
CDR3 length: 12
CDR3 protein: CASSTPQGGYTF
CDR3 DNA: TGTGCCAGCAGTACCCCGCAGGGGGGCTACACCTTC

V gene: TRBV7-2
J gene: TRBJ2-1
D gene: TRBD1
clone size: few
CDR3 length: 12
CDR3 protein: CASRATGGGQFF
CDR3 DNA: TGTGCCAGCAGAGCTACAGGGGGCGGGCAGTTCTTC

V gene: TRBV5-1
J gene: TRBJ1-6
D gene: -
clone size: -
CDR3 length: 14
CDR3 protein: CASSLDRVGSPLHF
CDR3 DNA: TGCGCCAGCAGCTTGGACAGGGTGGGTTCACCCCTCCACTTT

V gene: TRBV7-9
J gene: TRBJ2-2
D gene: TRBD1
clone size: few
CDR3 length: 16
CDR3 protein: CASSVGQGRNTGELFF
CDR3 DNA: TGTGCCAGCAGCGTAGGACAGGGGAGGAACACCGGGGAGCTGTTTTTT

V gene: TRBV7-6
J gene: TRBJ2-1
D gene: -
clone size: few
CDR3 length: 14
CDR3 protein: CASSPTSGLPGQFF
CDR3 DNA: TGTGCCAGCAGCCCAACCTCCGGACTCCCGGGGCAGTTCTTC

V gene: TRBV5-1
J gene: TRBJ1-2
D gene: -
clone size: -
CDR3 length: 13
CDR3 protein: CASSPGLEYGYTF
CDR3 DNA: TGCGCCAGCAGCCCTGGACTCGAATATGGCTACACCTTC

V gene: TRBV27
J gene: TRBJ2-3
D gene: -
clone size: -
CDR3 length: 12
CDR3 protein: CASRPIGGTQYF
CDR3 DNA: TGTGCCAGCAGACCCATCGGGGGTACGCAGTATTTT

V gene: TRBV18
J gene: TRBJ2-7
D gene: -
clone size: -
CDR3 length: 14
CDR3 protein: CASSPPVRTYEQYF
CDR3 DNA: TGTGCCAGCTCACCACCGGTCAGAACCTACGAGCAGTACTTC

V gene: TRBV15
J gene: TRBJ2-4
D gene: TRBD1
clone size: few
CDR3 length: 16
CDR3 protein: CATSAHAGTGELGQYF
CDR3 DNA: TGTGCCACCAGCGCGCACGCCGGGACAGGGGAGCTCGGACAGTACTTC

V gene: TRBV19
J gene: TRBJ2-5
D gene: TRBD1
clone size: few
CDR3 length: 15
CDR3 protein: CASSIVSRGQETQYF
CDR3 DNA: TGTGCCAGTAGTATAGTCTCCAGGGGGCAAGAGACCCAGTACTTC

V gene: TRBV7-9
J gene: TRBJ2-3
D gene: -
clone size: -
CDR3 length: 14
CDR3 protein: CASSLGRDTDTQYF
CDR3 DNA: TGTGCCAGCAGCTTAGGCAGGGACACAGATACGCAGTATTTT

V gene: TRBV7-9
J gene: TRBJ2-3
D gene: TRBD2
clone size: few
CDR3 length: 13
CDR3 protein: CASSSGGTDTQYF
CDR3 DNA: TGTGCCAGCAGCTCGGGGGGAACAGATACGCAGTATTTT

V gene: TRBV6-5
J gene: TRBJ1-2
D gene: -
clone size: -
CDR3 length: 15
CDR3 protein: CASSYSPRVPRGYTF
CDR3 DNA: TGTGCCAGCAGTTACTCGCCGCGAGTGCCTAGAGGCTACACCTTC

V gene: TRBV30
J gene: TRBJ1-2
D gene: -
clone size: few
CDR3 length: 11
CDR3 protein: CAFRMNYGYTF
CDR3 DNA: TGTGCCTTCAGGATGAACTATGGCTACACCTTC

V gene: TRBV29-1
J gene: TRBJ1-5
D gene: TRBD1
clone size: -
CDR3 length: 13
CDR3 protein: CSVATGANQPQHF
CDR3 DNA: TGCAGCGTTGCGACAGGGGCTAATCAGCCCCAGCATTTT

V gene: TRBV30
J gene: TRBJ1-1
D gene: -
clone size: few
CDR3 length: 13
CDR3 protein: CAWSSQGNTEAFF
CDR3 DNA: TGTGCCTGGAGTTCACAGGGGAACACTGAAGCTTTCTTT

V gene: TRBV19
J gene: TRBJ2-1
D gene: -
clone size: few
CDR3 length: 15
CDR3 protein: CASSIAGESYNEQFF
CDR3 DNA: TGTGCCAGTAGTATAGCGGGAGAATCCTACAATGAGCAGTTCTTC

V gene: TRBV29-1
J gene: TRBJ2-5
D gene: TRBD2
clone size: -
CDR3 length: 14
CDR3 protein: CSVQIGFGRETQYF
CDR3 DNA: TGCAGCGTGCAGATAGGGTTCGGGAGGGAGACCCAGTACTTC

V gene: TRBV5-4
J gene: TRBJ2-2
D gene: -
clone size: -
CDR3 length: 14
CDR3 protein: CASSPAINTGELFF
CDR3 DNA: TGTGCCAGCAGCCCTGCTATCAACACCGGGGAGCTGTTTTTT

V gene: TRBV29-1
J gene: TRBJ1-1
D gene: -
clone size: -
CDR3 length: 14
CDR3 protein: CSVVFPGRVAEAFF
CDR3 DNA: TGCAGCGTTGTTTTTCCCGGCCGGGTCGCTGAAGCTTTCTTT

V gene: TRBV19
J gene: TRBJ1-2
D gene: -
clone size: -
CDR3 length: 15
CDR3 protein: CASSIAAGFGYGYTF
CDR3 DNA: TGTGCCAGTAGTATAGCGGCAGGTTTCGGCTATGGCTACACCTTC

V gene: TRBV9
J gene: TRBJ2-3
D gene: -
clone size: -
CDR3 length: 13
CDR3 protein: CASSVAGTDTQYF
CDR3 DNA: TGTGCCAGCAGCGTCGCGGGCACAGATACGCAGTATTTT

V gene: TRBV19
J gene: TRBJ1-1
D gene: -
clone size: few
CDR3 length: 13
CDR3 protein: CASSIQLNTEAFF
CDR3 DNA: TGTGCCAGTAGTATCCAGTTGAACACTGAAGCTTTCTTT

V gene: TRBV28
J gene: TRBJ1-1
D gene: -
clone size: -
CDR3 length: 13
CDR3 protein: CASMGQIDTEAFF
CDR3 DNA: TGTGCCAGCATGGGGCAGATAGACACTGAAGCTTTCTTT

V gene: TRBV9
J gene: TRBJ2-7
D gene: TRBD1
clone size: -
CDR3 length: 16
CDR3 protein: CASSVGLGQGAGEQYF
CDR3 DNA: TGTGCCAGCAGCGTAGGATTAGGTCAGGGGGCGGGAGAGCAGTACTTC

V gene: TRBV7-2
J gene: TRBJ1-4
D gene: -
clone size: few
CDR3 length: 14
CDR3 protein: CASSSVNSDEKLFF
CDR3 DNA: TGTGCCAGCAGCTCGGTCAACTCTGATGAAAAACTGTTTTTT

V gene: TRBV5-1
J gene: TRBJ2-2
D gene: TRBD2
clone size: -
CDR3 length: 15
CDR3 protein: CASSLSLAGAGELFF
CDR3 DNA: TGCGCCAGCAGCTTGTCGCTAGCGGGAGCCGGGGAGCTGTTTTTT

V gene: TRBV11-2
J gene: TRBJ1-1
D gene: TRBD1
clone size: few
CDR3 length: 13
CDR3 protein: CASSWTGRTEAFF
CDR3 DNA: TGTGCCAGCAGTTGGACAGGGCGCACTGAAGCTTTCTTT

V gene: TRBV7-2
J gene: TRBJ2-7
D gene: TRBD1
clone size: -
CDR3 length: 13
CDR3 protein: CASSPDRVDLRYF
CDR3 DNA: TGTGCCAGCAGCCCGGACAGGGTAGATTTGCGGTACTTC

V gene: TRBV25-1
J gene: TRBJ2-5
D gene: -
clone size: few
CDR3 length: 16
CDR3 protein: CASSAAGTVRSETQYF
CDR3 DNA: TGTGCCAGCAGTGCGGCGGGGACAGTCCGATCGGAGACCCAGTACTTC

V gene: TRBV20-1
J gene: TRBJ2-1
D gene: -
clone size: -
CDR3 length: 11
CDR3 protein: CSALGGNEQFF
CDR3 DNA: TGCAGTGCCTTGGGGGGCAATGAGCAGTTCTTC

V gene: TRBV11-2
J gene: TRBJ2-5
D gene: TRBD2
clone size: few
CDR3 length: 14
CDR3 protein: CASSLGLAKETQYF
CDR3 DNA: TGTGCCAGCAGCTTGGGACTAGCTAAAGAGACCCAGTACTTC

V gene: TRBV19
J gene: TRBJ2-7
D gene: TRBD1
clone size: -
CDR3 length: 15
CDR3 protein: CASSRDRRPSYEQYF
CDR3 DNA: TGTGCCAGTAGTCGGGACAGGAGACCCTCCTACGAGCAGTACTTC

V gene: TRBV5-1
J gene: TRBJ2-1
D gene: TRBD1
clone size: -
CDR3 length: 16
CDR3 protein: CASSLDGTGGVLEQFF
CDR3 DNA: TGCGCCAGCAGCTTGGACGGGACAGGGGGGGTATTAGAGCAGTTCTTC

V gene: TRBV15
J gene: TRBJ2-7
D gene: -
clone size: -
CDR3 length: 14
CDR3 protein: CATSRARGAYEQYF
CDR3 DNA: TGTGCCACCAGCAGAGCCCGCGGGGCCTACGAGCAGTACTTC

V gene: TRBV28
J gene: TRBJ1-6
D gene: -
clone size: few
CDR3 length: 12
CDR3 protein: CASSPDNSPLHF
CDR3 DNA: TGTGCCAGCAGTCCGGATAATTCACCCCTCCACTTT

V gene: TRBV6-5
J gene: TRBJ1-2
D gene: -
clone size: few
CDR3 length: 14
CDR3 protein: CASSYSRSARGYTF
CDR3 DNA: TGTGCCAGCAGTTACTCGAGGAGCGCCCGGGGCTACACCTTC

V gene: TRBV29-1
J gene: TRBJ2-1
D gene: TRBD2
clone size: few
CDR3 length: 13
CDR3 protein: CSVPKSGRDEQFF
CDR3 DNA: TGCAGCGTTCCGAAAAGCGGGAGGGATGAGCAGTTCTTC

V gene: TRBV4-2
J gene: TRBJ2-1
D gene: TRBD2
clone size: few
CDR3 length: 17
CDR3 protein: CASSQGTSGRAYNEQFF
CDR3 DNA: TGTGCCAGCAGCCAAGGGACTAGCGGGAGGGCCTACAATGAGCAGTTCTTC

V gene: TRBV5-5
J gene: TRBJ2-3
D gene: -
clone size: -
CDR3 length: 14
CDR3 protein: CASSLGTATDTQYF
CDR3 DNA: TGTGCCAGCAGCTTGGGGACAGCCACAGATACGCAGTATTTT

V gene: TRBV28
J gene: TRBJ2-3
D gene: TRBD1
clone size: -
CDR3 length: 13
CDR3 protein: CALGQDNTDTQYF
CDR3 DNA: TGTGCCCTCGGACAGGACAACACAGATACGCAGTATTTT

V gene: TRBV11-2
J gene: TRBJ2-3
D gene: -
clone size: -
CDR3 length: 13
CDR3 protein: CASSLDLRDTQYF
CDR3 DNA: TGTGCCAGCAGCTTAGATCTTAGAGATACGCAGTATTTT

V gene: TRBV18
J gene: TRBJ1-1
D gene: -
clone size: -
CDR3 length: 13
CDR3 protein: CASSPTGSAEAFF
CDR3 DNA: TGTGCCAGCTCACCAACAGGGTCCGCTGAAGCTTTCTTT

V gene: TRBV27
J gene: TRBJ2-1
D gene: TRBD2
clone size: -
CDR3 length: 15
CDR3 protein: CASSLIAGVYNEQFF
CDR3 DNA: TGTGCCAGCAGTTTAATAGCGGGAGTCTACAATGAGCAGTTCTTC

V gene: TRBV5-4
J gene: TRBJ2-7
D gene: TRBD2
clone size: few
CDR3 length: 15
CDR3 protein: CAGGNGLAGAYEQYF
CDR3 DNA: TGTGCCGGGGGTAACGGACTAGCGGGAGCCTACGAGCAGTACTTC

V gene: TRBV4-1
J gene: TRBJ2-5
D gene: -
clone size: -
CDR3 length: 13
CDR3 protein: CASSQLRGETQYF
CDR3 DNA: TGCGCCAGCAGCCAGTTGAGGGGGGAGACCCAGTACTTC

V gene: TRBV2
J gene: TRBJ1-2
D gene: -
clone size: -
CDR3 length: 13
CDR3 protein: CASSEARVSGYTF
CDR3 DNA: TGTGCCAGCAGTGAGGCCAGGGTCTCGGGCTACACCTTC

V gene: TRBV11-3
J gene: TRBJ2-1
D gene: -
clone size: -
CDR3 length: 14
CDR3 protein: CASSGAGKRNEQFF
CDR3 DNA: TGTGCCAGCAGCGGGGCAGGGAAAAGAAATGAGCAGTTCTTC

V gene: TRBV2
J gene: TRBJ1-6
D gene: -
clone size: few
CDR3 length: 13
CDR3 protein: CASTVSYNSPLHF
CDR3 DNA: TGTGCCAGCACGGTCTCCTATAATTCACCCCTCCACTTT